What follows are 26 T cell receptor beta chains derived from one specimen sequenced in a study of blood T cell repertoires in COVID-19. Using immunoSEQ multiplex PCR, the repertoire was profiled, and TCRdb retains in-frame clones only, with some absent. The sample has about 110,000 clones, 71% seen once; the top ten hold 1.8%. The material sequenced was peripheral blood. These receptors all come from a middle-aged woman with acute or convalescent COVID-19.

The chain joins TRBV28 to TRBJ2-7, with D unresolved. Germline-derived CDR1 and CDR2 are MDHEN and SYDVKM. The CDR3 sequence is 13 residues long. Trimming pared 5 bases from V and 9 bases from J, leaving 17 bases between. The CDR3 is CASSPTPRIRQYF. The CDR3 DNA follows: TGTGCCAGCAGTCCCACTCCTAGAATTCGGCAGTACTTC.

This chain uses TRBV2 with TRBJ2-3; 9 bases agree with TRBD2. The length of the CDR3 is 15 residues. The V gene end was trimmed by 7 bases and the J gene end by 6 bases; junction bases not matched to a gene: 11. Germline CDR1 reads SNHLY; CDR2 reads FYNNEI. CDR3 nucleotide sequence: TGTGCCAGCACTCTGAGAGCGGGGGGCGGGGATACGCAGTATTTT. This encodes CASTLRAGGGDTQYF.

J is TRBJ1-5 and V is TRBV10-3; 8 bases are shared with TRBD1. The CDR3 is 13 residues long. Germline V gene data show CDR1 as ENHRY and CDR2 as SYGVKD. Trimming at V came to 11 bases and at J to 5 bases, leaving 8 bases not matched to a gene. The CDR3 DNA reads TGTGCCGCCCAGGGGGCGAGGTATCAGCCCCAGCATTTT. Its protein is CAAQGARYQPQHF.

This clone was seen once. J is TRBJ2-3 and V is TRBV7-3; D gene uncertain. CDR1 is SGHTA and CDR2 is FQGTGA in the germline V gene. This CDR3 contains 13 residues. Trimming shortened V by 5 bases and J by 1 base, and 7 bases separated the two germline ends. The CDR3 region has the DNA TGTGCCAGCAGCCCGAGAGGCACAGATACGCAGTATTTT. It codes for CASSPRGTDTQYF.

The chain has TRBV5-1 and TRBJ1-1; D is unclear. V dropped 0 bases and J dropped 3 bases, with 12 bases sitting between them. Germline CDR1 SGHRS, CDR2 YFSETQ. This CDR3 has 15 residues. The CDR3 sequence is CASSLEDGRYTEAFF. CDR3 in DNA: TGCGCCAGCAGCTTGGAGGATGGGAGGTACACTGAAGCTTTCTTT.

The V and J genes are TRBV5-4 and TRBJ1-1; perhaps TRBD1 as D (5 bases). The CDR3 has 16 residues. The V end lost 1 base, the J end lost 0 bases, and 13 bases lay between the germline ends. CDR1 is SGHNT, CDR2 YYREEE, per germline (reference sequence). The CDR3 DNA reads TGTGCCAGCAGCTTGTGGGGCAAAAGTCTGAACACTGAAGCTTTCTTT. Amino acids: CASSLWGKSLNTEAFF.

Concerning this clone: Other nucleotide sequences in the sample specify the same CDR3. The chain's CDR3 is CASSLDGGDQPQHF. As DNA, the CDR3 is TGCGCCAGCAGCTTGGACGGAGGGGATCAGCCCCAGCATTTT. The gene calls are TRBV5-1 and TRBJ1-5, with a tentative D call TRBD1 (5 bases). With 0 bases removed from V and 5 bases from J, the gap between germline ends came to 9 bases. In germline, CDR1 is SGHRS, CDR2 YFSETQ. The CDR3 runs 14 residues.

The V gene is TRBV5-4, the J gene TRBJ2-1, with D unresolved. V dropped 0 bases and J dropped 0 bases, with 10 bases sitting between them. Germline V CDR1 and CDR2: SGHNT, YYREEE (reference sequence). The CDR3 extends over 16 amino acids. CDR3 region: CASSLGQAGSYNEQFF. The CDR3 DNA follows: TGTGCCAGCAGCTTGGGGCAGGCCGGCTCCTACAATGAGCAGTTCTTC.

The sample holds a few counts of this clone. The chain employs TRBV6-1 and TRBJ2-6; D might be TRBD1 (7 bases). Germline loops: CDR1 MNHNS, CDR2 SASEGT. The germline V and J ends were trimmed by 4 bases and 4 bases, with 17 bases remaining between them. The CDR3 runs 17 residues. The CDR3 loop is CASSGRGRDTGANVLTF. The CDR3 bases are TGTGCCAGCAGTGGGAGGGGGCGCGATACCGGGGCCAACGTCCTGACTTTC.

The chain has TRBV13 and TRBJ2-7, with D possibly being TRBD1 (5 bases). Germline CDR1 reads PRHDT; CDR2 reads FYEKMQ (reference sequence). V lost 1 base, J lost 6 bases, and 7 bases lay in between. This CDR3 spans 12 amino acids. The CDR3: CASSLDRSEQYF. CDR3 DNA sequence: TGTGCCAGCAGCTTAGACAGGAGCGAGCAGTACTTC.

The CDR3 bases are TGTGCCAGCAGTTACATCAGGAGACAGGGGTACTATGGCTACACCTTC. It is translated as CASSYIRRQGYYGYTF. The V and J genes are TRBV6-6 and TRBJ1-2, with 8 nucleotides matching TRBD1. V lost 2 bases to trimming and J lost 3 bases; unmatched junction nucleotides: 8. Per the germline V gene, CDR1 is MNHNY and CDR2 is SVGAGI (reference sequence). The CDR3 length is 16 residues.

CDR3 coding DNA: TGTGCCATCAGTGTACGTCGGGACAGGGGCTACACCTTC. It codes for CAISVRRDRGYTF. The rearrangement links TRBV10-3 to TRBJ1-2; TRBD1 matches 8 bases. Germline CDR1 is ENHRY and CDR2 is SYGVKD. J lost 8 bases, V lost 4 bases, and 6 bases had no gene match. This CDR3 region has 13 residues.

V gene TRBV5-4 combines with J gene TRBJ1-1; 9 nucleotides align to TRBD1. Germline loops: CDR1 SGHNT, CDR2 YYREEE (reference sequence). V dropped 4 bases and J dropped 2; count of bases not matched to a gene: 9. The CDR3 runs to 16 residues. The CDR3 DNA is TGTGCCAGCAGCCCCGGACAGGGGAAAGGAAACACTGAAGCTTTCTTT. It encodes CASSPGQGKGNTEAFF.

The CDR3 loop is CASSPSGGWTGELFF. Here the CDR3 DNA reads TGTGCCAGCAGTCCTTCAGGGGGGTGGACCGGGGAGCTGTTTTTT. The chain is built from TRBV27 and TRBJ2-2, with D tentatively TRBD1 (7 bases). Germline-derived CDR1 and CDR2 are MNHEY and SMNVEV (reference sequence). With 5 bases removed from V and 5 bases from J, the gap between germline ends came to 15 bases. This CDR3 comprises 15 residues.

This chain links TRBV25-1 with TRBJ2-5; 8 nucleotides line up with TRBD1. The CDR3 runs 14 residues. Germline V gives CDR1 MGHDK, CDR2 SYGVNS. V was pared by 5 bases and J by 5 bases, with 7 bases of the junction left unmatched. CDR3 protein: CASSLQGAVETQYF. The DNA of the CDR3 is TGTGCCAGCAGTCTCCAGGGGGCTGTGGAGACCCAGTACTTC.

The table lists this clone with a few counts. The chain's CDR3 is CASSLTGALATNEKLFF. The CDR3 DNA sequence: TGTGCCAGCAGTTTAACAGGGGCCCTAGCAACTAATGAAAAACTGTTTTTT. The J gene is TRBJ1-4, the V gene TRBV27, with 7 bases aligning to TRBD1. The CDR3 length is 17 residues. The germline V gene has CDR1 MNHEY and CDR2 SMNVEV (reference sequence). V gave up 2 bases and J gave up 0 bases; unmatched junction bases: 6.

The chain is built from TRBV28 and TRBJ2-5; tentatively, D is TRBD2 (7 bases). The CDR3 length is 16 residues. Germline CDR1 and CDR2: MDHEN and SYDVKM. V lost 4 bases to trimming and J lost 9 bases, with 24 bases between them. Here the CDR3 reads CASSSTALAGAAAQYF. The CDR3 DNA follows: TGTGCCAGCAGTTCGACTGCTCTTGCGGGGGCCGCGGCCCAGTACTTC.

The CDR3 reads CATSDSRTVLAKNIQYF. DNA for the CDR3: TGTGCCACCAGTGATTCGCGGACAGTCCTAGCCAAAAACATTCAGTACTTC. The chain is built from TRBV24-1 and TRBJ2-4, with D perhaps matching TRBD1 (6 bases). CDR3 length: 17 residues. Trimming took off 2 bases at V and 0 bases at J, with 13 bases between the two ends. In germline, CDR1 is KGHDR, CDR2 SFDVKD.

The chain carries TRBV10-3 and TRBJ2-3; possibly TRBD2 for D (6 bases). Between the trimmed V and J ends, which lost 10 bases and 4 bases, there was a span of 21 bases. In germline, CDR1 is ENHRY, CDR2 SYGVKD. CDR3 length: 15 residues. The chain's CDR3 is CATTGGGVEADTQYF. The CDR3 bases are TGTGCCACCACCGGGGGTGGGGTTGAGGCAGATACGCAGTATTTT.

The genes are TRBV28 and TRBJ1-1, with D uncertain. V shed 5 bases and J shed 0 bases, with 7 bases lying between them. The CDR3 has 13 amino acids. Germline V CDR1 and CDR2: MDHEN, SYDVKM. CDR3 protein: CASSQNLNTEAFF. In DNA form, the CDR3 reads TGTGCCAGCAGTCAGAATTTGAACACTGAAGCTTTCTTT.

This clone has more than one count but fewer than ten. The rearrangement uses TRBV5-1 and TRBJ2-3; D is undetermined. Looked up from germline, CDR1 is SGHRS and CDR2 is YFSETQ. The CDR3 loop spans 14 amino acids. The V end was cut by 3 bases, the J end by 2 bases, with 10 bases between. CDR3 amino acids: CASSSMPNTDTQYF. The CDR3 DNA sequence: TGCGCCAGCAGCTCGATGCCTAACACAGATACGCAGTATTTT.

V is TRBV12-3 or TRBV12-4 and J is TRBJ2-7, with TRBD1 identical over 9 bases. The CDR3 spans 12 residues. V was clipped by 4 bases and J by 6 bases; unmatched bases: 1. CDR3 loop: CASSSTGGEQYF. CDR3 in DNA: TGTGCCAGCAGTTCGACAGGGGGCGAGCAGTACTTC.

This rearrangement joins TRBV2 to TRBJ2-5; 8 bases map to TRBD1. Germline V gives CDR1 SNHLY, CDR2 FYNNEI. Germline trimming cut 8 bases from V and 4 bases from J; bases unmatched to any gene: 9. The CDR3 length is 14 residues. The CDR3 coding sequence is TGTGCCAGCGCCTCCGGCAGGGGGCGAGAGACCCAGTACTTC. It translates to CASASGRGRETQYF.

The rearrangement joins TRBV19 to TRBJ2-7, with D possibly TRBD2 on 5 matching bases. From germline, CDR1 is LNHDA and CDR2 SQIVND (reference sequence). The CDR3 is made up of 14 amino acids. V was pared by 4 bases and J by 3 bases, with 13 bases between. DNA of the CDR3: TGTGCCAGTAGTAAGTCCACAGAGGGCTACGAGCAGTACTTC. This encodes CASSKSTEGYEQYF.

Concerning this clone: The sample has other DNA sequences that encode this CDR3 too. The V gene is TRBV2, the J gene TRBJ1-4; the match to TRBD1 covers 7 bases. The CDR3 spans 14 residues. The V segment lost 3 bases and the J segment 5 bases; nucleotides outside the gene matches: 3. The V gene's germline CDR1 is SNHLY and CDR2 FYNNEI. The CDR3 sequence is CASSDGTVNEKLFF. The CDR3 DNA is TGTGCCAGCAGTGACGGGACAGTGAATGAAAAACTGTTTTTT. The full variable domain, in which reference TRBV2 and TRBJ1-4 provide the parts outside the CDR3, is EPEVTQTPSHQVTQMGQEVILRCVPISNHLYFYWYRQILGQKVEFLVSFYNNEISEKSEIFDDQFSVERPDGSNFTLKIRSTKLEDSAMYFCASSDGTVNEKLFFGSGTQLSVL.

The CDR3 region has the DNA TGTGCCAGCAGCGTCGGACAGGGCAACTCTGGAAACACCATATATTTT. It specifies CASSVGQGNSGNTIYF. This rearrangement joins TRBV11-1 to TRBJ1-3; 8 bases match TRBD1. The junction had 6 bases not matched to a gene; V was cut back by 5 bases and J by 0 bases. The CDR3 spans 16 residues. The germline CDR1 and CDR2 sequences are SGHAT and FQDESV (reference sequence).